This note documents a single T cell receptor (beta chain) sequence. Sequencing was performed with immunoSEQ multiplex PCR; in TCRdb, only in-frame clones are kept and a portion is missing. The sample shows roughly 200,000 clones, 75% to 85% of them seen only once. The Seattle patients, enrolled during active infection, were followed longitudinally. This record comes from a study of blood T cell repertoires in COVID-19. Deletions cut 3 bases from V and 2 bases from J, with 10 bases between. Per the germline V gene, CDR1 is KGHDR and CDR2 is SFDVKD. The CDR3 has 15 amino acids. The genes are TRBV24-1 and TRBJ1-5; tentatively, D is TRBD1 (5 bases). The sample was peripheral blood. This TCR was recovered from an elderly woman with COVID-19, enrolled during active disease. The chain's CDR3 is CATSDTRRGNQPQHF. The CDR3 nucleotides are TGTGCCACCAGTGATACCCGCAGGGGCAATCAGCCCCAGCATTTT.